The rows below give T cell receptor beta chains drawn from one sample of a study of T-cell memory formation after mild COVID-19. TCRdb independently ran MiXCR on the 5' RACE reads; one entry per CDR3 protein. The sample records more than 250,000 distinct CDR3 sequences, more than 15% being singletons. The sequencing sample was made of PBMCs or a T cell subset sorted from them (not recorded which). Every receptor here comes from a man aged 18-30 years who had mild COVID-19 (a few samples of this study predate the infection). Cell type and time point are not known. Both conserved end residues are part of each CDR3. D genes are given only for firm matches. The size field is filled for only some rows; it gives once, few, many or a size class.

j_call d_call v_call clone_size cdr3_aa cdr3_nt
TRBJ2-2 . TRBV4-3 few CASSQAAGSNTGELFF TGCGCCAGCAGCCAAGCCGCCGGTTCGAACACCGGGGAGCTGTTTTTT
TRBJ1-2 TRBD1 TRBV4-1 few CASSQAFRDREYNYGYTF TGCGCCAGCAGCCAAGCGTTTAGGGACAGGGAGTACAACTATGGCTACACCTTC
TRBJ2-2 . TRBV20-1 . CSVPSTGELFF TGCAGTGTCCCATCCACCGGGGAGCTGTTTTTT
TRBJ1-6 . TRBV11-2 few CASRQVGRGAYNSPLHF TGTGCCAGCAGACAAGTGGGCAGGGGCGCCTATAATTCACCCCTCCACTTT
TRBJ2-3 TRBD2 TRBV29-1 many CSVVGLAGGDTQYF TGCAGCGTTGTAGGACTAGCGGGGGGCGATACGCAGTATTTT
TRBJ1-1 . TRBV4-1 once CASSQAGLNTEAFF TGCGCCAGCAGCCAAGCAGGGTTGAACACTGAAGCTTTCTTT
TRBJ2-3 TRBD1 TRBV24-1 many CATSGGTGYRDTQYF TGTGCCACCAGTGGCGGGACAGGGTATCGAGATACGCAGTATTTT
TRBJ2-5 . TRBV4-1 many CASSREGTGKETQYF TGCGCCAGCAGCCGAGAGGGGACTGGAAAAGAGACCCAGTACTTC
TRBJ2-5 TRBD2 TRBV12-3/TRBV12-4 many CASSTSGFQETQYF TGTGCCAGCAGCACTAGCGGATTTCAAGAGACCCAGTACTTC
TRBJ2-3 . TRBV4-1 few CASSLSIGKQADTQYF TGCGCCAGCAGCCTTAGCATCGGGAAGCAGGCAGATACGCAGTATTTT
TRBJ1-1 TRBD1 TRBV7-2 few CASSLGGSRQGARAFF TGTGCCAGCAGCTTAGGTGGTAGTCGACAGGGTGCGAGGGCTTTCTTT
TRBJ2-1 . TRBV5-5 many CASSLRAPRVPEQFF TGTGCCAGCAGCCTTCGGGCCCCCCGGGTTCCGGAGCAGTTCTTC
TRBJ1-2 . TRBV12-5 few CASGSGDYGYTF TGTGCTAGTGGTTCCGGGGACTATGGCTACACCTTC
TRBJ2-5 . TRBV3-1 . CASSPLGGAQGTQYF TGTGCCAGCAGCCCGCTGGGGGGGGCACAGGGGACCCAGTACTTC
TRBJ2-5 . TRBV25-1 . CASSEWAGDWETQYF TGTGCCAGCAGTGAATGGGCTGGGGATTGGGAGACCCAGTACTTC
TRBJ2-3 TRBD2 TRBV15 . CATSRVGGGNTDTQYF TGTGCCACCAGCAGAGTGGGCGGGGGGAACACAGATACGCAGTATTTT
TRBJ2-7 TRBD2 TRBV15 many CATSREGGYEQYF TGTGCCACCAGCAGAGAGGGGGGGTACGAGCAGTACTTC
TRBJ1-2 . TRBV11-2 few CASSYGREWYGYTF TGTGCCAGCAGCTATGGCAGGGAGTGGTATGGCTACACCTTC
TRBJ2-1 . TRBV12-3/TRBV12-4 . CASLLSAYNEQFF TGTGCCAGCCTGCTTAGTGCCTACAATGAGCAGTTCTTC
TRBJ2-7 . TRBV12-3/TRBV12-4 few CASSGPGYQYF TGTGCCAGCAGTGGGCCGGGATATCAGTACTTC
TRBJ2-3 TRBD1 TRBV25-1 . CASIMSGQGAGDTQYF TGTGCCAGCATAATGAGTGGGCAGGGGGCGGGAGATACGCAGTATTTT
TRBJ1-1 TRBD1 TRBV12-3/TRBV12-4 once CASSRGGTGEKFF TGTGCCAGCAGCCGGGGGGGGACAGGGGAAAAATTCTTT
TRBJ2-1 . TRBV5-6 few CASSSSSLRAEQFF TGTGCCAGCAGCTCCTCGTCCTTGAGGGCGGAGCAGTTCTTC
TRBJ1-2 . TRBV7-9 few CASSSSIRGPYGYTF TGTGCCAGCAGCTCAAGTATCAGGGGACCCTATGGCTACACCTTC
TRBJ1-2 TRBD1 TRBV3-1 . CASSLNPGTGHGYTF TGTGCCAGCAGCCTTAATCCCGGGACAGGGCATGGCTACACCTTC
TRBJ2-5 TRBD2 TRBV15 . CATSRDVGYGGGPETQYF TGTGCCACCAGCAGAGATGTGGGTTACGGGGGGGGCCCAGAGACCCAGTACTTC
TRBJ2-1 TRBD2 TRBV4-1 few CASSNPLAGGPGNEQFF TGCGCCAGCAGCAACCCTCTAGCGGGGGGGCCGGGGAATGAGCAGTTCTTC
TRBJ2-1 . TRBV20-1 . CSARDSGAGYNEQFF TGCAGTGCTAGAGATTCCGGGGCCGGATACAATGAGCAGTTCTTC
TRBJ1-2 TRBD1 TRBV18 . CASSIRPGQGFQNYGYTF TGTGCCAGCTCAATACGTCCGGGACAGGGGTTTCAAAACTATGGCTACACCTTC
TRBJ2-3 . TRBV7-2 few CASTKSWDTQYF TGTGCCAGCACCAAGTCTTGGGATACGCAGTATTTT
TRBJ1-4 . TRBV20-1 . CSARTWGEKLFF TGCAGTGCTAGGACATGGGGTGAAAAACTGTTTTTT
TRBJ1-6 . TRBV7-3 . CASSPSTDYNSPLHF TGTGCCAGCAGCCCGTCGACAGACTATAATTCACCCCTCCACTTT
TRBJ1-1 . TRBV5-1 . CASSLRQGKSAEAFF TGCGCCAGCAGCTTGCGCCAGGGCAAGTCTGCTGAAGCTTTCTTT
TRBJ2-7 TRBD1 TRBV2 few CASRTGEGSYEQYF TGTGCCAGCAGGACAGGGGAAGGGTCCTACGAGCAGTACTTC
TRBJ2-3 . TRBV9 . CASSVAVTPYLTDTQYF TGTGCCAGCAGCGTAGCTGTTACGCCGTATCTCACAGATACGCAGTATTTT
TRBJ1-6 . TRBV4-2 . CASSQEGAGSNSPLHF TGTGCCAGCAGCCAAGAGGGGGCGGGTTCCAATTCACCCCTCCACTTT
TRBJ2-2 . TRBV12-3/TRBV12-4 . CASGPFSGELFF TGTGCCAGCGGTCCCTTTTCCGGGGAGCTGTTTTTT